Below are 3 T cell receptor beta chains sequenced from a single sample in a study of T cell changes during pregnancy in multiple sclerosis. Assay: immunoSEQ multiplex PCR; the TCRdb copy retains only in-frame clones and omits some. The data contain approximately 66,000 clones, 90% to 95% of them seen just once; the ten biggest clones take up about 5.8%. Sequencing was performed on CD8+ T cells from peripheral blood mononuclear cells, taken before pregnancy. The source of these receptors is a female donor with multiple sclerosis, enrolled in a pregnancy study.

The chain uses TRBV2 and TRBJ2-5, with 13 bases aligning to TRBD2. CDR3 length: 18 residues. The V gene's germline CDR1 is SNHLY and CDR2 FYNNEI. The junction had 14 bases not matched to a gene; V was cut back by 10 bases and J by 0 bases. The CDR3 DNA follows: TGTGCCACCCTAATCTCCGGGACTAGCGGGGAGTACCAAGAGACCCAGTACTTC. Translation: CATLISGTSGEYQETQYF.

The J gene is TRBJ2-7, the V gene TRBV7-9, with TRBD2 identical over 14 bases. CDR3 length equals 15 residues. Germline values: CDR1 SEHNR, CDR2 FQNEAQ (reference sequence). J gave up 3 bases and V 8 bases, and 6 bases lay outside the gene matches. CDR3 nucleotides: TGTGCCAGCGGTGAGGGGACTAGCGGGGGCTACGAGCAGTACTTC. Amino acids: CASGEGTSGGYEQYF.

This clone appeared a single time. This chain joins TRBV13 and TRBJ1-1; 9 nucleotides align to TRBD1. Looked up from germline, CDR1 is PRHDT and CDR2 is FYEKMQ (reference sequence). J was trimmed by 6 bases and V by 1 base; bases with no gene match: 6. The CDR3 contains 15 residues. CDR3 sequence (DNA): TGTGCCAGCAGCTTAGCGGACAGGGGAGGGCCTGAAGCTTTCTTT. Protein product: CASSLADRGGPEAFF.